These T cell receptor beta chains were read from a single sample in a study of blood T cell repertoires in COVID-19. Libraries were prepared by immunoSEQ multiplex PCR; TCRdb keeps only in-frame clonotypes and omits some of them. The data hold around 250,000 clones, with approximately 90% observed a single time. Material: PBMCs or T cells enriched from blood (not recorded which). Receptor source: a young man who had recovered from COVID-19. The CDR3 runs from the conserved cysteine through the conserved F or W. The order of the fields is J gene, V gene, D gene, CDR3 DNA, CDR3 protein. The D gene is left open where the match is weak.

j_call: TRBJ1-4
v_call: TRBV4-2
d_call: TRBD1
cdr3_nt: TGTGCCAGCAGCCCGGGACAGCCAAATGAAAAACTGTTTTTT
cdr3_aa: CASSPGQPNEKLFF

j_call: TRBJ2-2
v_call: TRBV2
d_call: TRBD2
cdr3_nt: TGTGCCAGCAGCGCCACTAGCGGTGGTGCCGGGGAGCTGTTTTTT
cdr3_aa: CASSATSGGAGELFF

j_call: TRBJ1-1
v_call: TRBV6-5
d_call: -
cdr3_nt: TGTGCCAGCAGCCCCCAGGAGGGCATGAACACTGAAGCTTTCTTT
cdr3_aa: CASSPQEGMNTEAFF

j_call: TRBJ1-5
v_call: TRBV28
d_call: -
cdr3_nt: TGTGCCAGCAGCCCCCTTTATCAGCCCCAGCATTTT
cdr3_aa: CASSPLYQPQHF

j_call: TRBJ2-5
v_call: TRBV9
d_call: TRBD2
cdr3_nt: TGTGCCAGCAGCGTTAGCGGGAGAGAGACCCAGTACTTC
cdr3_aa: CASSVSGRETQYF

j_call: TRBJ1-1
v_call: TRBV30
d_call: -
cdr3_nt: TGTGCCTGGAGTGTACTAGGGTCAGTGAACACTGAAGCTTTCTTT
cdr3_aa: CAWSVLGSVNTEAFF

j_call: TRBJ2-1
v_call: TRBV6-5
d_call: TRBD1
cdr3_nt: TGTGCCAGCAGTTTAGACAGGGACAATGAGCAGTTCTTC
cdr3_aa: CASSLDRDNEQFF

j_call: TRBJ2-3
v_call: TRBV7-9
d_call: -
cdr3_nt: TGTGCCAGCAGCTTAGCGGGGCCAAGCACAGATACGCAGTATTTT
cdr3_aa: CASSLAGPSTDTQYF

j_call: TRBJ1-4
v_call: TRBV7-9
d_call: -
cdr3_nt: TGTGCCAGCACCAAACCCCCCGGGGTCGAGGAAAAACTGTTTTTT
cdr3_aa: CASTKPPGVEEKLFF

j_call: TRBJ1-1
v_call: TRBV2
d_call: -
cdr3_nt: TGTGCCAGCAGTGAAGCAGCCGGCACTGAAGCTTTCTTT
cdr3_aa: CASSEAAGTEAFF

j_call: TRBJ2-7
v_call: TRBV11-2
d_call: TRBD2
cdr3_nt: TGTGCCAGCAGCGTTCTAGCGGGAGGAGGGGAGCAGTACTTC
cdr3_aa: CASSVLAGGGEQYF

j_call: TRBJ2-7
v_call: TRBV11-3
d_call: -
cdr3_nt: TGTGCCAGCAGCTTTTCGGACAGATTCTACGAGCAGTACTTC
cdr3_aa: CASSFSDRFYEQYF